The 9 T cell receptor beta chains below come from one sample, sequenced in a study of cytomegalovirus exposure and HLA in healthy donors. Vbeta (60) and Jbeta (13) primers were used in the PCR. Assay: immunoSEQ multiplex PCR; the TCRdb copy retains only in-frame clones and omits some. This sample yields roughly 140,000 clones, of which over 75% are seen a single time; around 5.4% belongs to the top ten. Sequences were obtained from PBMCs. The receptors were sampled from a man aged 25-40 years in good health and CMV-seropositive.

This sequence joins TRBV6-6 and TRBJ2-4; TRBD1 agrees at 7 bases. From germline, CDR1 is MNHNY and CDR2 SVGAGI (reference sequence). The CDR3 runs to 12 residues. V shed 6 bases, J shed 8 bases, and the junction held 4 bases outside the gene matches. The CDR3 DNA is TGTGCCAGCAGACCTGACAGGGACATTCAGTACTTC. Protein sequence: CASRPDRDIQYF.

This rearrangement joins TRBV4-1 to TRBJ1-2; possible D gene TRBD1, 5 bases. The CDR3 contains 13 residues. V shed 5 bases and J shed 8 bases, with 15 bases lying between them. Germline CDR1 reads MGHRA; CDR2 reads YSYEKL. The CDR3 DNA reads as TGCGCCAGCAGCTCGGGACTATCTAGGGGCTACACCTTC. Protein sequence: CASSSGLSRGYTF.

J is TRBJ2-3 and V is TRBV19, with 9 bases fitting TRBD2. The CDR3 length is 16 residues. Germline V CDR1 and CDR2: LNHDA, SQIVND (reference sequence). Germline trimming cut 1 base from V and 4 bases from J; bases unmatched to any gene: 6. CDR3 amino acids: CASSIGLAGFPDTQYF. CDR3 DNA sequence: TGTGCCAGTAGTATAGGCCTAGCGGGATTTCCAGATACGCAGTATTTT.

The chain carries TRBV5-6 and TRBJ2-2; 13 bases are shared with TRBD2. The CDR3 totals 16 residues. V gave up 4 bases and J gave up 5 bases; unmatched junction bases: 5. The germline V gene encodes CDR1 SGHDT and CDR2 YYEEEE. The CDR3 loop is CASSVGLAGQTGELFF. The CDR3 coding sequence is TGTGCCAGCAGCGTGGGACTAGCGGGGCAGACCGGGGAGCTGTTTTTT.

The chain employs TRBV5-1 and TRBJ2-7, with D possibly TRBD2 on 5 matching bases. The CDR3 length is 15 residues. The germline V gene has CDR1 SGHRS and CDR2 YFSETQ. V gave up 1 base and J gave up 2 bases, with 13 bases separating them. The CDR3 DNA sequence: TGCGCCAGCAGCTTGTTAGGCGGGCCGCCCTACGAGCAGTACTTC. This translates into CASSLLGGPPYEQYF.

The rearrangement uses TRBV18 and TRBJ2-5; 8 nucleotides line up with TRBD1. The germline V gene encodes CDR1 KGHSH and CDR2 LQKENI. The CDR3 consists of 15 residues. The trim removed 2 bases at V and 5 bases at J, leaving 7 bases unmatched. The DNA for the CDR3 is TGTGCCAGCTCACCAGGACAGGGAACTTGGGAGACCCAGTACTTC. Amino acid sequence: CASSPGQGTWETQYF.

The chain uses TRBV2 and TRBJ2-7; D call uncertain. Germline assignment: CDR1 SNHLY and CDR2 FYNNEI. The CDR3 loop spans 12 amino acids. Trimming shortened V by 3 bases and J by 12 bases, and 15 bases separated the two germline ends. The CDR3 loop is CASSDEPPSPYF. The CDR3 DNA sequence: TGTGCCAGCAGTGACGAACCCCCTAGTCCGTACTTC. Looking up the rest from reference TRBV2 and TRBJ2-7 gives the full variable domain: EPEVTQTPSHQVTQMGQEVILRCVPISNHLYFYWYRQILGQKVEFLVSFYNNEISEKSEIFDDQFSVERPDGSNFTLKIRSTKLEDSAMYFCASSDEPPSPYFGPGTRLTVT.

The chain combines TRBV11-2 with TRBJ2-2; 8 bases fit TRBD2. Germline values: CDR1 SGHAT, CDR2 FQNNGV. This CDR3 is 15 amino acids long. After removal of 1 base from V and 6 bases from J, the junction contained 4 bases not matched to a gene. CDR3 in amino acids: CASSLGAGDPGELFF. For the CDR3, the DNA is TGTGCCAGCAGCTTAGGAGCGGGAGATCCCGGGGAGCTGTTTTTT.

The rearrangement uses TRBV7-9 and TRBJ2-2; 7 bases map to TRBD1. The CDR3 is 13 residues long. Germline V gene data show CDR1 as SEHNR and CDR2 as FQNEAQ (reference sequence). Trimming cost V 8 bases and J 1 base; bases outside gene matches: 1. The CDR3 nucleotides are TGTGCCAGCCGGGACAGGAACACCGGGGAGCTGTTTTTT. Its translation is CASRDRNTGELFF.